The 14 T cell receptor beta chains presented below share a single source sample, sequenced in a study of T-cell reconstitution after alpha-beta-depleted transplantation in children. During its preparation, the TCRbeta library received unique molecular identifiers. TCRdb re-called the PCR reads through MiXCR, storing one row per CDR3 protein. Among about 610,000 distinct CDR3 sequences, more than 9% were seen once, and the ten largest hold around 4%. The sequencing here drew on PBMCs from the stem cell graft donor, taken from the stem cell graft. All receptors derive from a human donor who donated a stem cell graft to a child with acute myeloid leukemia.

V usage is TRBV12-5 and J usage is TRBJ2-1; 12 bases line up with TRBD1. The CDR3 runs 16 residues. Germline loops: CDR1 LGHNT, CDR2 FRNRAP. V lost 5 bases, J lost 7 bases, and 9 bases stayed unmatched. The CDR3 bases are TGTGCTAGTGGTCCCGGGACAGGGGGCGCGCAGAATGAGCAGTTCTTC. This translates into CASGPGTGGAQNEQFF.

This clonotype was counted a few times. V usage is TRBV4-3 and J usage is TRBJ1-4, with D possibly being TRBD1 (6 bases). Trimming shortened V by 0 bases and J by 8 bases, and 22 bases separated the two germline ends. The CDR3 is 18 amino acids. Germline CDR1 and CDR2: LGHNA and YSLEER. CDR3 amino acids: CASSQDSGTFSGGEKLFF. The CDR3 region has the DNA TGCGCCAGCAGCCAAGATTCCGGGACATTTAGTGGGGGGGAAAAACTGTTTTTT.

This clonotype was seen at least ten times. CDR3 nucleotide sequence: TGTGCCAGCAGAACGACTAGCGGGAAAGGAGAGGTATTCTTC. Protein product: CASRTTSGKGEVFF. The J gene is TRBJ2-1, the V gene TRBV6-5, with 11 bases that match TRBD2. There are 14 residues in the CDR3. Germline CDR1 and CDR2: MNHEY and SVGAGI. Losses at the gene ends were 6 bases for V and 16 bases for J; bases not matched to a gene: 14.

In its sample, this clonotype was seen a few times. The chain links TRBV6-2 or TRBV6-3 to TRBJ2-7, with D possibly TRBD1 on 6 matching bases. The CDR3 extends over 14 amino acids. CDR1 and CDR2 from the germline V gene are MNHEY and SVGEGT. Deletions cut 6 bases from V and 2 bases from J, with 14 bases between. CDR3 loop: CASSRRDTPYEQYF. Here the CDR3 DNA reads TGTGCCAGCAGCCGTCGGGACACTCCCTACGAGCAGTACTTC.

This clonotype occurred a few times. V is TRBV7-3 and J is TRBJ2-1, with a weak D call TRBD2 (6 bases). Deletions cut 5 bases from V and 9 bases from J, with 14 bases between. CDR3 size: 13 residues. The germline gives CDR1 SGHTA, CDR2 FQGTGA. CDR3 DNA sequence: TGTGCCAGCAGCCCCCCGGGACTGCGTGAGCAGTTCTTC. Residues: CASSPPGLREQFF. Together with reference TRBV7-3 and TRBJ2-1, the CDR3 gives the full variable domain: GAGVSQTPSNKVTEKGKYVELRCDPISGHTALYWYRQSLGQGPEFLIYFQGTGAADDSGLPNDRFFAVRPEGSVSTLKIQRTERGDSAVYLCASSPPGLREQFFGPGTRLTVL.

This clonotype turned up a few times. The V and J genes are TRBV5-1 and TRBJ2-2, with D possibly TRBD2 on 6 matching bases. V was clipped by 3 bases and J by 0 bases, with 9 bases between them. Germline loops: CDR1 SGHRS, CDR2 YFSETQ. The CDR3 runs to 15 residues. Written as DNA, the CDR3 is TGCGCCAGCAGCTGGGGCGGGACGAACACCGGGGAGCTGTTTTTT. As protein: CASSWGGTNTGELFF.

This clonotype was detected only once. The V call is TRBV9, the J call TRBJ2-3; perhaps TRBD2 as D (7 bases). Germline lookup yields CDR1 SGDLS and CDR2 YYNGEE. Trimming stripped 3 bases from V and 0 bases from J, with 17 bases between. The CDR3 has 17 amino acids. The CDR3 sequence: CASSARGGTSSTDTQYF. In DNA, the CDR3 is TGTGCCAGCAGCGCGAGGGGGGGGACTTCTAGCACAGATACGCAGTATTTT. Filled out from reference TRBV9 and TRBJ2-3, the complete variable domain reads DSGVTQTPKHLITATGQRVTLRCSPRSGDLSVYWYQQSLDQGLQFLIQYYNGEERAKGNILERFSAQQFPDLHSELNLSSLELGDSALYFCASSARGGTSSTDTQYFGPGTRLTVL.

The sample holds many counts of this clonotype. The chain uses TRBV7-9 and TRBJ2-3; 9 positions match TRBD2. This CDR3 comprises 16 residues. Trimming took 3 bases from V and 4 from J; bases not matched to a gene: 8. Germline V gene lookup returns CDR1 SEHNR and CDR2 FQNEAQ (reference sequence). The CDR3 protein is CASSFSIQREADTQYF. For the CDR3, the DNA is TGTGCCAGCAGCTTCAGTATCCAGCGGGAGGCAGATACGCAGTATTTT. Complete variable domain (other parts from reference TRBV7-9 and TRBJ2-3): DTGVSQNPRHKITKRGQNVTFRCDPISEHNRLYWYRQTLGQGPEFLTYFQNEAQLEKSRLLSDRFSAERPKGSFSTLEIQRTEQGDSAMYLCASSFSIQREADTQYFGPGTRLTVL.

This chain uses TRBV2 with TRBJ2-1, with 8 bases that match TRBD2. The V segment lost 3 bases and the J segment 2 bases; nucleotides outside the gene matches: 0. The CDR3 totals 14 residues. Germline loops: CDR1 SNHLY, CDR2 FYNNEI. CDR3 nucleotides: TGTGCCAGCAGTGAGACTAGCGCCTACAATGAGCAGTTCTTC. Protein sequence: CASSETSAYNEQFF.

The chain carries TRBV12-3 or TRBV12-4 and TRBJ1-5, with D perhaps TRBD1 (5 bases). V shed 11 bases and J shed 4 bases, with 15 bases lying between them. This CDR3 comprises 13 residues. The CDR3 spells CAAGHGGNQPQHF. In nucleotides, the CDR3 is TGTGCCGCGGGGCACGGGGGAAATCAGCCCCAGCATTTT.

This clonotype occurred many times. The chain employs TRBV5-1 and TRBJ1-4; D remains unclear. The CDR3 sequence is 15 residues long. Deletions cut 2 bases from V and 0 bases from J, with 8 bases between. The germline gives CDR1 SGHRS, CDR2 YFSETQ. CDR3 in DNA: TGCGCCAGCAGCTTTGGGCCCACAACTAATGAAAAACTGTTTTTT. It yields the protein CASSFGPTTNEKLFF.

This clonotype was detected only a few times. CDR3 DNA: TGTGCCAGCAGACATCCCCAATCGACGCCAGATACGCAGTATTTT. This codes for CASRHPQSTPDTQYF. The chain has TRBV12-3 or TRBV12-4 and TRBJ2-3; the D is unclear. The length of the CDR3 is 15 residues. V lost 6 bases, J lost 4 bases, and 17 bases lay in between.

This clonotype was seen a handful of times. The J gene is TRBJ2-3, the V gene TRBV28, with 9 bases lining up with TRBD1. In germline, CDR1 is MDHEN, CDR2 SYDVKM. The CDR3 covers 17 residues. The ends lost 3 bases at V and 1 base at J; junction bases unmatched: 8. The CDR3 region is CASSFPGQGPGTDTQYF. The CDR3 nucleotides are TGTGCCAGCAGTTTCCCGGGACAGGGACCGGGCACAGATACGCAGTATTTT.

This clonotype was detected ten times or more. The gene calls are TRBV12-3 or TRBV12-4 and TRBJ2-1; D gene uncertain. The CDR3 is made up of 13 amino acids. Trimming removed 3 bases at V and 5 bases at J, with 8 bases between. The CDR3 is CASSLDLDNEQFF. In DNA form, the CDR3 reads TGTGCCAGCAGTTTGGACCTTGACAATGAGCAGTTCTTC.